The 32 T cell receptor beta chains presented below share a single source sample, sequenced in a study of blood T cell repertoires in COVID-19. Repertoires were generated with immunoSEQ multiplex PCR, while TCRdb's copy carries only in-frame clones and drops some. The sample consists of about 120,000 clones, about 83% of them appearing once. Sequencing was carried out using peripheral blood. The receptors derive from a woman aged 50 to 60 with acute or convalescent COVID-19.

This chain links TRBV6-5 with TRBJ1-6, with TRBD1 identical over 8 bases. The V segment lost 5 bases and the J segment 7 bases; nucleotides outside the gene matches: 4. Germline CDR1 and CDR2: MNHEY and SVGAGI. The CDR3 totals 14 residues. Here the CDR3 reads CASSPGGENSPLHF. CDR3 nucleotides: TGTGCCAGCAGTCCAGGGGGCGAAAATTCACCCCTCCACTTT.

This chain joins TRBV27 and TRBJ2-7, with 8 bases aligning to TRBD1. The CDR3 runs to 14 residues. The germline V gene encodes CDR1 MNHEY and CDR2 SMNVEV (reference sequence). Trimming took 2 bases from V and 7 from J; bases not matched to a gene: 7. The CDR3 reads CASSLGQGALEQYF. The CDR3 nucleotides are TGTGCCAGCAGTTTAGGGCAGGGGGCGCTTGAGCAGTACTTC.

This clone was found once. The rearrangement joins TRBV15 to TRBJ1-1; D is possibly TRBD1 (5 bases). The CDR3 length is 15 residues. V was cut by 2 bases and J by 1 base, with 11 bases left in between. Looked up from germline, CDR1 is LNHNV and CDR2 is YYDKDF (reference sequence). CDR3 sequence reads: CATSRHLGQNTEAFF. In DNA form, the CDR3 reads TGTGCCACCAGCAGACACCTAGGACAGAACACTGAAGCTTTCTTT.

This clone was detected a few times. The rearrangement links TRBV7-8 to TRBJ1-1, with D perhaps TRBD1 (5 bases). Germline CDR1 SGHVS, CDR2 FQNEAQ. V lost 7 bases, J lost 4 bases, and 16 bases lay in between. The CDR3 loop spans 14 amino acids. The DNA for the CDR3 is TGTGCCAGCACCCGGACACTTCCATCCACTGAAGCTTTCTTT. It encodes CASTRTLPSTEAFF.

This chain links TRBV6-5 with TRBJ2-1, with a tentative D call TRBD2 (6 bases). From germline, CDR1 is MNHEY and CDR2 SVGAGI. Trimming took 6 bases from V and 9 from J, leaving 21 bases between them. This CDR3 contains 15 residues. CDR3 amino acids: CASRHRDWGNGEQFF. The CDR3 bases are TGTGCCAGCAGGCACCGGGACTGGGGCAATGGTGAGCAGTTCTTC.

The chain joins TRBV7-9 to TRBJ2-3; perhaps TRBD2 as D (6 bases). Between the trimmed V and J ends, which lost 5 bases and 0 bases, there was a span of 15 bases. Germline values: CDR1 SEHNR, CDR2 FQNEAQ (reference sequence). The CDR3 has 16 residues. The CDR3 DNA sequence: TGTGCCAGCAGCCTTGGGACTTCCCTTAGCACAGATACGCAGTATTTT. It is translated as CASSLGTSLSTDTQYF.

The rearrangement uses TRBV23-1 and TRBJ1-2; the D gene is possibly TRBD1 (6 bases). TRBV23-1 is marked as an open reading frame, function uncertain. CDR3 length: 14 residues. V was pared by 3 bases and J by 0 bases, with 8 bases between. In DNA, the CDR3 is TGCGCCAGCAGTCATGGACAGTCTAACTATGGCTACACCTTC. Amino acid sequence: CASSHGQSNYGYTF.

The sample holds a few counts of this clone. V and J are TRBV3-1 (or the pseudogene TRBV3-2) and TRBJ2-2; no firm D call. Germline loops: CDR1 LGHDT, CDR2 YNNKEL (reference sequence). This CDR3 is 12 amino acids long. The V end was cut by 6 bases, the J end by 2 bases, with 4 bases between. The CDR3 reads CASRTNTGELFF. The CDR3 DNA follows: TGTGCCAGCAGGACTAACACCGGGGAGCTGTTTTTT.

This chain uses TRBV20-1 with TRBJ1-1; D unresolved. Per germline, CDR1 DFQATT and CDR2 SNEGSKA (reference sequence). V was cut by 3 bases and J by 7 bases, with 6 bases left in between. This CDR3 has 10 residues. DNA for the CDR3: TGCAGTGCTAGGGCGGGTGAAGCTTTCTTT. Residues: CSARAGEAFF.

The V and J genes are TRBV30 and TRBJ1-1; D not resolved. The CDR3 has 14 amino acids. CDR1 and CDR2 (germline): GTSNPN, SVGIG (reference sequence). Trimming removed 5 bases at V and 6 bases at J, with 19 bases between. The CDR3 DNA reads TGTGCCTGGGCCTCAACGGGGTCGGGAGCTGAAGCTTTCTTT. The encoded protein is CAWASTGSGAEAFF.

In this sample, this clone turned up once. Compared with germline, one end of the junction differs, possibly owing to a read error. The V and J genes are TRBV6-5 and TRBJ2-5, with D tentatively TRBD2 (7 bases). This CDR3 is built from 16 residues. Germline V lookup: CDR1 MNHEY, CDR2 SVGAGI. The CDR3 reads CASSLGGLGGAETQYF. The CDR3, as DNA: TGTGCCAGTAGTTTGGGGGGGCTAGGAGGGGCTGAGACCCAGTACTTC.

The chain has TRBV6-5 and TRBJ2-7; no definite D call. Germline values: CDR1 MNHEY, CDR2 SVGAGI. The V and J ends lost 2 bases and 2 bases respectively, with 10 bases between them. This CDR3 contains 14 residues. CDR3 residues: CASSYKRGPYEQYF. CDR3 DNA sequence: TGTGCCAGCAGTTACAAGAGAGGCCCCTACGAGCAGTACTTC.

The chain uses TRBV5-1 and TRBJ2-7; 7 bases are shared with TRBD2. Looked up from germline, CDR1 is SGHRS and CDR2 is YFSETQ. The CDR3 has 15 amino acids. V dropped 1 base and J dropped 3; count of bases not matched to a gene: 7. This chain's CDR3 is CASSLTSAPGYEQYF. CDR3 DNA: TGCGCCAGCAGCTTGACTAGCGCCCCTGGCTACGAGCAGTACTTC.

The chain recombines TRBV30 with TRBJ1-2; D might be TRBD1 (6 bases). Germline assignment: CDR1 GTSNPN and CDR2 SVGIG (reference sequence). The CDR3 covers 14 residues. Trimming removed 0 bases from V and 1 base from J, with 9 bases in between. This chain's CDR3 is CAWSVGGHNYGYTF. In DNA form, the CDR3 reads TGTGCCTGGAGTGTAGGGGGACATAACTATGGCTACACCTTC.

A few counts support this clone. The chain has TRBV27 and TRBJ2-7; 9 nucleotides agree with TRBD1. Germline CDR1 MNHEY, CDR2 SMNVEV (reference sequence). This CDR3 comprises 17 residues. J gave up 3 bases and V 5 bases, and 14 bases lay outside the gene matches. The CDR3 region has the DNA TGTGCCAGCAGTATATTAACCGGGACAGGGAAGAACTACGAGCAGTACTTC. Translating gives CASSILTGTGKNYEQYF.

V is TRBV7-2 and J is TRBJ1-3; 7 bases are a match to TRBD1. This CDR3 is 14 amino acids long. Trimming at V came to 6 bases and at J to 2 bases, leaving 4 bases not matched to a gene. Germline loops: CDR1 SGHTA, CDR2 FQGNSA. The CDR3 loop reads CASRRTGAGNTIYF. The CDR3 DNA follows: TGTGCCAGCAGACGCACAGGGGCTGGAAACACCATATATTTT.

The V gene is TRBV7-8, the J gene TRBJ1-4; D not resolved. Deletions cut 5 bases from V and 4 bases from J, with 11 bases between. CDR3 length: 14 residues. Germline V gives CDR1 SGHVS, CDR2 FQNEAQ. The DNA of the CDR3 is TGTGCCAGCAGCCAGGAGCGCGGTAATGAAAAACTGTTTTTT. It encodes CASSQERGNEKLFF.

The chain couples TRBV2 to TRBJ1-2; weak D call: TRBD1 (6 bases). The CDR3 length is 13 residues. V lost 2 bases, J lost 4 bases, and 8 bases lay in between. Germline V CDR1 and CDR2: SNHLY, FYNNEI. CDR3: CASSESGAYGYTF. CDR3 nucleotide sequence: TGTGCCAGCAGTGAATCAGGGGCCTATGGCTACACCTTC.

CDR3 in amino acids: CASSRAGLFYNEQFF. CDR3 DNA sequence: TGTGCCAGCAGCAGGGCCGGACTATTCTACAATGAGCAGTTCTTC. The chain carries TRBV5-6 and TRBJ2-1, with D possibly TRBD2 on 6 matching bases. V dropped 4 bases and J dropped 3 bases, with 14 bases sitting between them. This CDR3 is 15 amino acids long. Germline V gene sequence: CDR1 SGHDT, CDR2 YYEEEE.

The CDR3, as DNA: TGTGCCAGCAGCCAAGATCTTAGAGGTGAAGCTTTCTTT. This encodes CASSQDLRGEAFF. The chain joins TRBV14 to TRBJ1-1; no firm D call. The CDR3 consists of 13 residues. Germline V gene lookup returns CDR1 SGHDN and CDR2 FVKESK. V was clipped by 0 bases and J by 7 bases, with 9 bases between them.

The chain links TRBV14 to TRBJ1-1; D might be TRBD1 (5 bases). In germline, CDR1 is SGHDN, CDR2 FVKESK. The CDR3 extends over 13 amino acids. Trimming left V 6 bases short and J 1 base short, with 9 bases between. Here the CDR3 DNA reads TGTGCCAGCAGAGACAGTGGGAACACTGAAGCTTTCTTT. Amino acid sequence: CASRDSGNTEAFF.

The V call is TRBV6-2 or TRBV6-3, the J call TRBJ1-6; 7 bases are shared with TRBD1. The CDR3 is made up of 12 amino acids. The V gene end was trimmed by 5 bases and the J gene end by 9 bases; junction bases not matched to a gene: 1. The germline gives CDR1 MNHEY, CDR2 SVGEGT. CDR3 sequence: CASSDRVSPLHF. The CDR3 coding sequence is TGTGCCAGCAGTGACAGGGTTTCACCCCTCCACTTT.

A single count supports this clone. The chain combines TRBV6-5 with TRBJ1-5; D is undetermined. V was cut by 5 bases and J by 0 bases, with 11 bases left in between. Germline CDR1 and CDR2: MNHEY and SVGAGI. This CDR3 is 15 amino acids long. CDR3 DNA: TGTGCCAGCAGTATTGTTCAATTTAGCAATCAGCCCCAGCATTTT. Amino acid sequence: CASSIVQFSNQPQHF.

This chain connects TRBV28 to TRBJ2-1, with 13 nucleotides matching TRBD2. Germline CDR1 reads MDHEN; CDR2 reads SYDVKM. The CDR3 is 14 residues long. V shed 8 bases and J 6 bases; nucleotides not matched to a gene: 4. The chain's CDR3 is CASSGLAGANEQFF. The DNA of the CDR3 is TGTGCCAGCTCTGGACTAGCGGGAGCCAATGAGCAGTTCTTC.

V and J are TRBV5-1 and TRBJ1-4; 7 positions match TRBD1. Germline lookup yields CDR1 SGHRS and CDR2 YFSETQ. CDR3 length: 13 amino acids. Trimming cost V 7 bases and J 5 bases; bases outside gene matches: 5. In nucleotides, the CDR3 is TGCGCCAGCCGGGACAGTGGAAATGAAAAACTGTTTTTT. This sequence encodes CASRDSGNEKLFF.

CDR3: CASSVDGMVGANVLTF. The CDR3, as DNA: TGCGCCAGCAGTGTGGACGGGATGGTTGGGGCCAACGTCCTGACTTTC. The chain carries TRBV10-2 and TRBJ2-6; tentatively, D is TRBD2 (5 bases). Germline V gene lookup returns CDR1 WSHSY and CDR2 SAAADI. The CDR3 extends over 16 amino acids. Trimming removed 4 bases from V and 3 bases from J, with 13 bases in between.

This clone was found once. The rearrangement joins TRBV6-5 to TRBJ1-1; the match to TRBD1 covers 7 bases. The CDR3 has 14 residues. Per germline, CDR1 MNHEY and CDR2 SVGAGI. V lost 7 bases to trimming and J lost 0 bases; unmatched junction nucleotides: 5. The CDR3 bases are TGTGCCAGCACAAAACAGGGGCTGAACACTGAAGCTTTCTTT. Translated, it gives CASTKQGLNTEAFF.

This chain joins TRBV6-2 or TRBV6-3 and TRBJ1-5, with D tentatively TRBD1 (5 bases). The ends were cut back, 5 bases at V and 5 bases at J, with 13 bases in the middle. The CDR3 runs 14 residues. Germline V gene sequence: CDR1 MNHEY, CDR2 SVGEGT. The CDR3: CASSQPDSYQPQHF. CDR3 coding DNA: TGTGCCAGCAGTCAACCCGACAGTTATCAGCCCCAGCATTTT.

The V call is TRBV19, the J call TRBJ2-5, with 8 bases matching TRBD2. This CDR3 is 13 amino acids long. J gave up 4 bases and V 2 bases, and 0 bases lay outside the gene matches. The germline V gene encodes CDR1 LNHDA and CDR2 SQIVND (reference sequence). The CDR3 protein is CASSILAGETQYF. Here the CDR3 DNA reads TGTGCCAGTAGTATACTAGCGGGAGAGACCCAGTACTTC.

The chain is built from TRBV7-2 and TRBJ1-2; 8 nucleotides agree with TRBD1. CDR1 and CDR2 from the germline V gene are SGHTA and FQGNSA. The CDR3 contains 13 residues. Losses at the gene ends were 4 bases for V and 4 bases for J; bases not matched to a gene: 2. CDR3 sequence: CASSSGQGYGYTF. The CDR3 nucleotides read TGTGCCAGCAGCTCCGGACAGGGCTATGGCTACACCTTC.

The chain is built from TRBV5-1 and TRBJ2-7; 11 positions match TRBD2. Germline V gene data show CDR1 as SGHRS and CDR2 as YFSETQ. V gave up 4 bases and J gave up 4 bases; unmatched junction bases: 4. The CDR3 is 14 residues long. CDR3 in amino acids: CASSTSGSWYEQYF. The CDR3 region has the DNA TGCGCCAGCAGCACTAGCGGGAGTTGGTACGAGCAGTACTTC.

CDR3 sequence: CASSSRVAGDTGELFF. Here the CDR3 DNA reads TGTGCCAGTAGTTCCCGGGTAGCGGGAGACACCGGGGAGCTGTTTTTT. The chain joins TRBV19 to TRBJ2-2, with 9 positions matching TRBD2. The CDR3 runs 16 residues. The germline V gene encodes CDR1 LNHDA and CDR2 SQIVND (reference sequence). Trimming at V came to 5 bases and at J to 3 bases, leaving 7 bases not matched to a gene.